This passage covers 2 T cell receptor beta chains from one sample sequenced in a study of CD8 T cells in ankylosing spondylitis. TCRdb called the 5' RACE reads again in MiXCR, with one record for every CDR3 protein. This sample has about 360,000 distinct CDR3 sequences, with 20% found just once. Sequenced sample: blood, either unsorted or a sorted T cell fraction (not recorded which). These receptors all come from a male donor with ankylosing spondylitis or in good health (not recorded which).

The table lists this clonotype with a few counts. The V gene is TRBV7-9, the J gene TRBJ2-5; tentative D call: TRBD1 (6 bases). Looked up from germline, CDR1 is SEHNR and CDR2 is FQNEAQ (reference sequence). V was trimmed by 5 bases and J by 3 bases, leaving 13 bases between them. This CDR3 spans 14 amino acids. CDR3 region: CASSLTGIEETQYF. CDR3 sequence (DNA): TGTGCCAGCAGCCTAACAGGGATTGAAGAGACCCAGTACTTC.

The V and J genes are TRBV4-1 and TRBJ1-1; D gene uncertain. The V end lost 4 bases, the J end lost 0 bases, and 12 bases lay between the germline ends. The CDR3 is made up of 15 amino acids. The V gene's germline CDR1 is MGHRA and CDR2 YSYEKL. The CDR3, as DNA: TGCGCCAGCAGCCGGAGCCCGGGATTGAACACTGAAGCTTTCTTT. This sequence encodes CASSRSPGLNTEAFF.